This record concerns one TCR beta chain sequence. Its antigen is currently not known. There are no base qualities to consult, and no much larger clone falls within one base. RNA was extracted using the RNeasy kit, and 0.5 to 1 microgram was reverse transcribed with random hexamers. TCR beta CDR3 regions were amplified with the immunoSEQ multiplex PCR assay covering 54 Vbeta and 13 Jbeta segments. To correct PCR amplification bias, a synthetic template baseline was used for both primer optimization and computational correction. Per the authors' processing: Only productive sequences were kept, with reads annotated to V, D and J genes according to IMGT and analyzed in immunoSEQ Analyzer. Clonality was calculated as one minus the Shannon entropy normalized by log2 of the number of productive unique sequences. For each patient and control, public and private clones were evaluated within the 100 most prevalent clones. Clones were defined as Susac-specific if absent from the healthy and MS cohorts, from 900 to 1,300 published viral clones and from other ImmuneACCESS disease sequences. TCRdb ran its own pipeline on the public reads, namely fastp trimming at Q25 and MiXCR clone calling, and kept in-frame beta chains. Each CDR3 protein appears once, grouped with its most common genes and DNA. The V and J calls follow TCRdb's processing rather than the paper's. Here the sample has 74,000 or so distinct CDR3 sequences; just over 90% occur a single time. The top ten clones comprise more than 0.5% of the sample.

High-throughput TCR beta sequencing profiled peripheral blood CD8+ and CD4+ T cells from healthy donors, Susac syndrome patients and multiple sclerosis patients. Recently defined diagnostic criteria for definite or probable disease were met by the Susac syndrome patients. Bulk CD8+ and CD4+ T cells were purified by magnetic negative isolation, whereas CD8+ TEMRA cells were enriched by FACS. Blood was collected in EDTA tubes and processed within 24 hours, with PBMCs isolated through density gradient centrifugation. PBMCs intended for TCR sequencing were cryopreserved in liquid nitrogen and thawed later in a water bath at 37 degrees C. Purity of sorted or isolated CD4+, CD8+ and CD8+ TEMRA cells was at least 90%. This sample was included in a study of CD8 T cells in Susac syndrome (dated by TCRdb to between 2019 and 2020). As for the study more broadly: Of the Susac syndrome patients who were sequenced, roughly 6 had clinically active disease and roughly eight were in clinical remission. At the time of blood withdrawal, Susac syndrome patients were either therapy-naive, taking corticosteroids (with some also receiving IVIg), or on IVIg alone. The study used repertoire sequencing to test whether antigen drove CD8+ T cell activation and differentiation in Susac syndrome.

Here is what the overall study found, with its caveats: The study acknowledged that relatively few individuals were included in the TCR sequencing and HLA analysis. The CD4+ T cell repertoire of patients with Susac syndrome showed no detectable clonal expansion.

Including cysteine and phenylalanine, the CDR3 has 16 amino acids. Only the CDR3 part of the read is kept: 48 bases, read in frame from the first base. The junction shows trimming of 5 bases on V and 7 bases on J, and the gene matches do not reach 16 bases of it. For CDR1 and CDR2, the germline V gene (reference sequence) lists DFQATT and SNEGSKA. This TCR derives from a human donor with Susac syndrome. Sample: CD4+ T cells from PBMCs. The rearranged chain carries TRBV20-1 and TRBJ1-5; TRBD1 fits 8 bases in the junction. The CDR3 sequence is CSAAEEGQEFWQPQHF. DNA sequence: TGCAGTGCTGCCGAGGAGGGACAGGAGTTTTGGCAGCCCCAGCATTTT.